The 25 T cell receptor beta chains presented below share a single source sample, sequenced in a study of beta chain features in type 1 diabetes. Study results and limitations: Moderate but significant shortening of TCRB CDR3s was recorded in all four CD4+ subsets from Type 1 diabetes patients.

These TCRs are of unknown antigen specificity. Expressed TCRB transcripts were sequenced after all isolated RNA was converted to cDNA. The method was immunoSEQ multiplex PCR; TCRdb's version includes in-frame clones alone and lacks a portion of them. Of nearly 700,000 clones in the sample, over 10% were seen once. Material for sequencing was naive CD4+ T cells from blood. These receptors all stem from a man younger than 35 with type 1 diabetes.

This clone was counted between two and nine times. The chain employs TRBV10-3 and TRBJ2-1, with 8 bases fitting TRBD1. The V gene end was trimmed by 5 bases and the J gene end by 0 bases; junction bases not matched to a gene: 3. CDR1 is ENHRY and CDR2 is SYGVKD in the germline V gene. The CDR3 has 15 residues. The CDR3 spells CAISPDRGSYNEQFF. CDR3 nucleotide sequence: TGTGCCATCAGTCCTGACAGGGGCTCCTACAATGAGCAGTTCTTC.

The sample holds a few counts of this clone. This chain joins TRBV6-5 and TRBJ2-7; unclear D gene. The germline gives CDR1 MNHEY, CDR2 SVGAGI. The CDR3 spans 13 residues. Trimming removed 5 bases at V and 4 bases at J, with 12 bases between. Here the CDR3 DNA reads TGTGCCAGCAGTCCCGACCCGGTTTACGAGCAGTACTTC. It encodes CASSPDPVYEQYF.

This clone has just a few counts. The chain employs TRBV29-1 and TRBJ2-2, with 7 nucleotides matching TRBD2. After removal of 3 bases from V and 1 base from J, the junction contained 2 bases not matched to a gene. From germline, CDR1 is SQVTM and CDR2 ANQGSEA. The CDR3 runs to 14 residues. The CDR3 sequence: CSVETSLNTGELFF. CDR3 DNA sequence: TGCAGCGTTGAGACTAGCCTGAACACCGGGGAGCTGTTTTTT.

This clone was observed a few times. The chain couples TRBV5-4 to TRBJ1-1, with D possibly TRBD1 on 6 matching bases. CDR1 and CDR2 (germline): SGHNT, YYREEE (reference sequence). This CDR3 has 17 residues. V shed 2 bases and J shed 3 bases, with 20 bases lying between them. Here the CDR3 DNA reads TGTGCCAGCAGCTTTTTCAGGGGAGGTGTTATGGACACTGAAGCTTTCTTT. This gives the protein CASSFFRGGVMDTEAFF.

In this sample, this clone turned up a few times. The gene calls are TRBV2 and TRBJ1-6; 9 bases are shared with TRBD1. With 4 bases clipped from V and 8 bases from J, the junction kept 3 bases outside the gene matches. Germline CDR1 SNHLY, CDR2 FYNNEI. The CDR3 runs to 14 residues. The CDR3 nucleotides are TGTGCCAGCAGTGTACAGGGGGCATATTCACCCCTCCACTTT. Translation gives CASSVQGAYSPLHF.

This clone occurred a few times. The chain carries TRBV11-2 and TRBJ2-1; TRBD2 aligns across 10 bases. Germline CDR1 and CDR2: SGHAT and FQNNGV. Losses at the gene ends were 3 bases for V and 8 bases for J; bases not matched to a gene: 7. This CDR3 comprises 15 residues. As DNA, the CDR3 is TGTGCCAGCAGCTTGGGACTAGCGACCTTGGATGAGCAGTTCTTC. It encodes CASSLGLATLDEQFF. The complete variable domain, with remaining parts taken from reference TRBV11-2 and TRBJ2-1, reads EAGVAQSPRYKIIEKRQSVAFWCNPISGHATLYWYQQILGQGPKLLIQFQNNGVVDDSQLPKDRFSAERLKGVDSTLKIQPAKLEDSAVYLCASSLGLATLDEQFFGPGTRLTVL.

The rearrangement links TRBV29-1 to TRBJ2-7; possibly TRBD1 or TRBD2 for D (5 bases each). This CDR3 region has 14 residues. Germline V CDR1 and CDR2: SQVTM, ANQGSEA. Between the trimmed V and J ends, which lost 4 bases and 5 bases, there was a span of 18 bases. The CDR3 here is CSVALAWGSNEQYF. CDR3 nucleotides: TGCAGCGTTGCATTGGCCTGGGGGAGCAACGAGCAGTACTTC.

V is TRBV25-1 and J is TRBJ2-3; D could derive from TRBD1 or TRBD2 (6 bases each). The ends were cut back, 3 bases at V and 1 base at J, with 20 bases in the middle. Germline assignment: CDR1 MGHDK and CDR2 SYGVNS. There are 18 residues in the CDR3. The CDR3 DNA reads TGTGCCAGCAGTGACGCCATTCGGGGGCCTACCCGCACAGATACGCAGTATTTT. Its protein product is CASSDAIRGPTRTDTQYF. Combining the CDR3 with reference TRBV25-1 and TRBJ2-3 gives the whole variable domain EADIYQTPRYLVIGTGKKITLECSQTMGHDKMYWYQQDPGMELHLIHYSYGVNSTEKGDLSSESTVSRIRTEHFPLTLESARPSHTSQYLCASSDAIRGPTRTDTQYFGPGTRLTVL.

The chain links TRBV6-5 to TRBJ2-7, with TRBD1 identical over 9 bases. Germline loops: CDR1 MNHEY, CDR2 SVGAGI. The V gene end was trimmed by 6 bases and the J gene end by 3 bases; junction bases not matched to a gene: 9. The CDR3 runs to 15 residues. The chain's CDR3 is CASSQIQGAGYEQYF. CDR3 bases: TGTGCCAGCAGCCAGATACAGGGGGCTGGCTACGAGCAGTACTTC.

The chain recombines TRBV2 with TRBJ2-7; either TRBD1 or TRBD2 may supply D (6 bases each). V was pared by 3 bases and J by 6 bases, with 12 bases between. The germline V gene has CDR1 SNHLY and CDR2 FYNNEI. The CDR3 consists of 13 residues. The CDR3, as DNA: TGTGCCAGCAGTGACCAGGGGAGGTCCGAGCAGTACTTC. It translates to CASSDQGRSEQYF.

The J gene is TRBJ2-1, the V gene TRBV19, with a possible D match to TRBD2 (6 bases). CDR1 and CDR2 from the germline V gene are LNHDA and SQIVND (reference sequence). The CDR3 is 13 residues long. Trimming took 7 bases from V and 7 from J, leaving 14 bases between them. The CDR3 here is CASKRAPGNEQFF. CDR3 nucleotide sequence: TGTGCCAGTAAGCGGGCGCCCGGGAATGAGCAGTTCTTC. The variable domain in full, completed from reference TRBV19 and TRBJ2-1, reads DGGITQSPKYLFRKEGQNVTLSCEQNLNHDAMYWYRQDPGQGLRLIYYSQIVNDFQKGDIAEGYSVSREKKESFPLTVTSAQKNPTAFYLCASKRAPGNEQFFGPGTRLTVL.

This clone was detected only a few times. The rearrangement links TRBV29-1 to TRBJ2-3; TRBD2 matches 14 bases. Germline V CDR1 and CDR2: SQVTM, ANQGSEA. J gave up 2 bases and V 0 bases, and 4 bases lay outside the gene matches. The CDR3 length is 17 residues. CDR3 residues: CSVEEGTSGGFTDTQYF. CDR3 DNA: TGCAGCGTTGAAGAAGGGACTAGCGGGGGATTCACAGATACGCAGTATTTT.

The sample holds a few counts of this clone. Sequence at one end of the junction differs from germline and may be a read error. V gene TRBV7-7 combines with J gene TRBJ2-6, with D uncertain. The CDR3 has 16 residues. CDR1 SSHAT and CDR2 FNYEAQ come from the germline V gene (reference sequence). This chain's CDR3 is CASSLGHSSGANVLTF. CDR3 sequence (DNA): TGTGCTAGCAGCTTGGGTCATTCCTCTGGGGCCAACGTCCTGACTTTC.

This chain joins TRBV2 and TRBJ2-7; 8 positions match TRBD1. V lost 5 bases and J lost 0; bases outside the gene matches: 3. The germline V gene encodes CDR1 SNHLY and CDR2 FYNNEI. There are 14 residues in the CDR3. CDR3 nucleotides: TGTGCCAGCAGTTGGACAGGGACCTCCTACGAGCAGTACTTC. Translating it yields CASSWTGTSYEQYF.

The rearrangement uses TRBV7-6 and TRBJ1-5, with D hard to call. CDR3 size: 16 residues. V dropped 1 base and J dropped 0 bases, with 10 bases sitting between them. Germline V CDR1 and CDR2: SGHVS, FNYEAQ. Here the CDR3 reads CASSLVPDDSNQPQHF. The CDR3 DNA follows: TGTGCCAGCAGCTTAGTTCCAGATGATAGCAATCAGCCCCAGCATTTT.

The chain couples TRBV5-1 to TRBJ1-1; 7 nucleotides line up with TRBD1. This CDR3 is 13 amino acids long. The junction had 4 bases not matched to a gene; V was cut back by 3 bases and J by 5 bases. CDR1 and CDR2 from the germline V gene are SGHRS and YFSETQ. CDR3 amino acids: CASSSDRATEAFF. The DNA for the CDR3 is TGCGCCAGCAGCTCTGACAGGGCAACTGAAGCTTTCTTT.

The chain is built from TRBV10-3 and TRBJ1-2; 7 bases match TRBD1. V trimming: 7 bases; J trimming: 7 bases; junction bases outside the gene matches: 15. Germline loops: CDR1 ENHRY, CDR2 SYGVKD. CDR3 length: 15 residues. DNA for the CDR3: TGTGCCATCAACTGGAGCCAGACAGGGTTCAGTGGCTACACCTTC. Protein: CAINWSQTGFSGYTF.

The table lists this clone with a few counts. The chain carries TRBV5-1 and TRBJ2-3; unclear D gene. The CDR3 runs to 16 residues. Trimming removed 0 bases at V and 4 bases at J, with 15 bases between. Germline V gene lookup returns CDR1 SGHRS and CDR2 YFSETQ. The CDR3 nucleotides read TGCGCCAGCAGCTTGGCCCCGGGTTCCGAACCAGATACGCAGTATTTT. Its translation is CASSLAPGSEPDTQYF.

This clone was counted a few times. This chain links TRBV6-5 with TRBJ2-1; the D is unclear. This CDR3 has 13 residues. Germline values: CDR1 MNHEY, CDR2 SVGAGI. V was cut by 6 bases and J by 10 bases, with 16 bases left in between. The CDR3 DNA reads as TGTGCCAGCAGACCCGCCAGGCGTGGGGAGCAGTTCTTC. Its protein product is CASRPARRGEQFF.

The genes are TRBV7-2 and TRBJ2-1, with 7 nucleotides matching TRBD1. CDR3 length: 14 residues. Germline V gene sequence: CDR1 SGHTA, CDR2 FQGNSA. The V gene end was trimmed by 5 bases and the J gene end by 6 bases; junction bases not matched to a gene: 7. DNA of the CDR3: TGTGCCAGCAGCCCCTACACAGGGGTCAATGAGCAGTTCTTC. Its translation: CASSPYTGVNEQFF.

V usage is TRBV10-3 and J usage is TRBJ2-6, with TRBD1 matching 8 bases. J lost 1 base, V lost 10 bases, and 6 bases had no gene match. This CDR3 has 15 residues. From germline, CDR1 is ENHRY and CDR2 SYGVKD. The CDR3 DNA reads TGTGCCAACGGACAGGGCATGTCTGGGGCCAACGTCCTGACTTTC. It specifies CANGQGMSGANVLTF.

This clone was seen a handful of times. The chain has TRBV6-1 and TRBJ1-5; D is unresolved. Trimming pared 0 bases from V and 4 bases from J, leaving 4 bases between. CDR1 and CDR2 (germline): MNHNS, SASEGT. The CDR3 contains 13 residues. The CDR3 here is CASSEAGNQPQHF. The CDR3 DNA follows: TGTGCCAGCAGTGAAGCAGGGAATCAGCCCCAGCATTTT.

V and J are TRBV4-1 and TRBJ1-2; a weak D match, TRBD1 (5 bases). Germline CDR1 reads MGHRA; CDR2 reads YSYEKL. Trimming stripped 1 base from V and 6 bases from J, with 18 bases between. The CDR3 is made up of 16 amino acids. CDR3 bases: TGCGCCAGCAGCCAAGTGTTAGTCAGCTTGGGGGATGGCTACACCTTC. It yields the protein CASSQVLVSLGDGYTF.

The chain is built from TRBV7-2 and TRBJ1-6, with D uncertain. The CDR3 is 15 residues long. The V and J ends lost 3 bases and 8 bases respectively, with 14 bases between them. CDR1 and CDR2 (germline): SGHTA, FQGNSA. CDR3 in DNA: TGTGCCAGCAGCTTGACCGCGGGTGTGGATTCACCCCTCCACTTT. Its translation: CASSLTAGVDSPLHF.

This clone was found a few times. The CDR3 nucleotides read TGTGCCAGCAGCTCCCCAAGCGGGGGGGTGAACACCGGGGAGCTGTTTTTT. Its translation: CASSSPSGGVNTGELFF. The V and J genes are TRBV5-6 and TRBJ2-2, with 10 positions matching TRBD2. V was clipped by 3 bases and J by 1 base; unmatched bases: 6. This CDR3 is built from 17 residues. CDR1 is SGHDT and CDR2 is YYEEEE in the germline V gene. Using reference TRBV5-6 and TRBJ2-2 for the parts outside the CDR3, the full variable domain is DAGVTQSPTHLIKTRGQQVTLRCSPKSGHDTVSWYQQALGQGPQFIFQYYEEEERQRGNFPDRFSGHQFPNYSSELNVNALLLGDSALYLCASSSPSGGVNTGELFFGEGSRLTVL.